These T cell receptor beta chains were read from a single sample in a study of beta chain features in type 1 diabetes. Measured with immunoSEQ multiplex PCR; TCRdb has only the in-frame clones, and not every one. The table records around 300,000 clones, roughly 15% of them present only once. Sequencing used central memory CD4+ T cells from blood. The receptors come from a man aged 25 to 45 in good health. Both conserved end residues are part of each CDR3. D genes are given only for firm matches. The listing skips clone size in some rows; elsewhere it reads once, few, many or a size class.

J | D | V | size | DNA | CDR3
TRBJ1-1 | TRBD1 | TRBV7-9 | NA | TGTGCCAGCAGCTTAGGGGACAGTGAAGCTTTCTTT | CASSLGDSEAFF
TRBJ2-6 | TRBD1 | TRBV4-3 | few | TGCGCCAGCAGCCAAGATTTAGCCGGGACAGGGATACCCGGGGCCAACGTCCTGACTTTC | CASSQDLAGTGIPGANVLTF
TRBJ2-2 | NA | TRBV6-5 | few | TGTGCCAGCAGTTCGGTCACCGGGGAGCTGTTTTTT | CASSSVTGELFF
TRBJ1-2 | NA | TRBV5-8 | NA | TGTGCCAGCAGCTGGATCACTGTAAGGGCCGGGTCAGGCTACACCTTC | CASSWITVRAGSGYTF
TRBJ1-1 | NA | TRBV2 | NA | TGTGCCAGCAGCATTCGGAGAGGGAAGGGTAGGAACACTGAAGCTTTCTTT | CASSIRRGKGRNTEAFF
TRBJ2-3 | TRBD2 | TRBV9 | once | TGTGCCAGCAGCGTAGGTACTAGCGGAATCACAGATACGCAGTATTTT | CASSVGTSGITDTQYF
TRBJ1-6 | NA | TRBV6-5 | few | TGTGCCAGCAGTGAACAATCTCGATCACCCCTCCACTTT | CASSEQSRSPLHF
TRBJ2-6 | NA | TRBV6-6 | NA | TGTGCCAGCAGTTACTCAGGGACTGGGGCCAACGTCCTGACTTTC | CASSYSGTGANVLTF
TRBJ2-7 | TRBD2 | TRBV9 | NA | TGTGCCAGCAGCGTAGCGGGGGGGCCTTACGAGCAGTACTTC | CASSVAGGPYEQYF
TRBJ2-3 | NA | TRBV6-6 | many | TGTGCCAGCACTTCGATTACAGATACGCAGTATTTT | CASTSITDTQYF
TRBJ2-2 | TRBD2 | TRBV7-2 | NA | TGTGCCAGCAGCTTGCGGGGGGGCATGAGGACCGGGGAGCTGTTTTTT | CASSLRGGMRTGELFF
TRBJ2-1 | NA | TRBV11-2 | many | TGTGCCAGCAGCCATGGGACTCTCGGCAATGAGCAGTTCTTC | CASSHGTLGNEQFF
TRBJ1-2 | NA | TRBV14 | few | TGTGCCAGCAGCCAAGCCGGGGGCTATGGCTACACCTTC | CASSQAGGYGYTF
TRBJ1-2 | NA | TRBV6-5 | few | TGTGCCAGCAGTTACTCGAAAAGAGGGGCCTATGGCTACACCTTC | CASSYSKRGAYGYTF
TRBJ1-1 | TRBD1 | TRBV10-2 | NA | TGCGCCAGCCGGGACAGTGCCACTGAAGCTTTCTTT | CASRDSATEAFF
TRBJ2-1 | TRBD2 | TRBV4-3 | NA | TGCGCCAGCAGCCAAGTTGGGACTAGCTCAATCAATGAGCAGTTCTTC | CASSQVGTSSINEQFF
TRBJ2-5 | NA | TRBV5-1 | NA | TGCGCCAGCAGCCACCTACAGGGAGGAGGTCAAGAGACCCAGTACTTC | CASSHLQGGGQETQYF
TRBJ2-3 | NA | TRBV11-2 | many | TGTGCCAGCAGCCTACAGGGAATTAGCACAGATACGCAGTATTTT | CASSLQGISTDTQYF
TRBJ2-2 | NA | TRBV5-1 | NA | TGCGCCAGCAGCACCTCCTTCTCGAGACGGGGCACCGGGGAGCTGTTTTTT | CASSTSFSRRGTGELFF
TRBJ2-5 | TRBD2 | TRBV11-3 | NA | TGTGCCAGCAGCTTAGTGGGGCTAGCGGGAGTGGAGACCCAGTACTTC | CASSLVGLAGVETQYF
TRBJ2-4 | TRBD1 | TRBV11-3 | few | TGTGCCAGCAGCTTAGGGGACAGGGGGACGAACATTCAGTACTTC | CASSLGDRGTNIQYF
TRBJ2-3 | NA | TRBV5-1 | NA | TGCGCCAGCAGCCCAACCAGCACAGATACGCAGTATTTT | CASSPTSTDTQYF
TRBJ2-2 | NA | TRBV7-2 | NA | TGTGCCAGCAGCTTCTCCGGGGGCACCGGGGAGCTGTTTTTT | CASSFSGGTGELFF
TRBJ2-7 | NA | TRBV5-1 | NA | TGCGCCAGCAGCTTGCAGCCCCAGTCCTACGAGCAGTACTTC | CASSLQPQSYEQYF
TRBJ1-1 | TRBD1 | TRBV9 | NA | TGTGCCAGCAGCGTCGAAGCAGGGGGAGGCACTGAAGCTTTCTTT | CASSVEAGGGTEAFF
TRBJ2-7 | NA | TRBV7-2 | NA | TGTGCCAGCAGCTTAGGGACTCGATCCTACGAGCAGTACTTC | CASSLGTRSYEQYF
TRBJ1-4 | TRBD1 | TRBV4-1 | once | TGCGCCAGCAGGGGCCTGGACAGGGGCGAAGAAAAACTGTTTTTT | CASRGLDRGEEKLFF
TRBJ2-5 | NA | TRBV7-9 | few | TGTGCCAGCAGCTTAGGCCTCAAAGAGACCCAGTACTTC | CASSLGLKETQYF
TRBJ2-7 | TRBD2 | TRBV6-1 | few | TGTGCCAGCAGCTCCGGGACTAGCGGGGACAAGCAGTACTTC | CASSSGTSGDKQYF
TRBJ2-7 | TRBD1 | TRBV15 | NA | TGTGCCACCAGCAGGACAGGGGAGGCCTACGAGCAGTACTTC | CATSRTGEAYEQYF
TRBJ2-7 | NA | TRBV6-5 | NA | TGTGCCAGCAGTCCCTGGGGGGACGGATACGAGCAGTACTTC | CASSPWGDGYEQYF
TRBJ2-5 | TRBD1 | TRBV7-7 | few | TGTGCCAGCAGCTTATCCGGGACAGGGACAGAGACCCAGTACTTC | CASSLSGTGTETQYF
TRBJ2-3 | TRBD1 | TRBV4-1 | NA | TGCGCCAGCAGCCCAAGACAGGGGGGTAGCACAGATACGCAGTATTTT | CASSPRQGGSTDTQYF
TRBJ1-5 | TRBD1 | TRBV18 | NA | TGTGCCAGCTCAGCCGGGACAGGGACTCGGCAGCCCCAGCATTTT | CASSAGTGTRQPQHF
TRBJ2-1 | TRBD2 | TRBV5-4 | few | TGTGCCAGCAGCTTGGTAGGGCGGGGGGCCCGACCTAATGAGCAGTTCTTC | CASSLVGRGARPNEQFF
TRBJ1-4 | NA | TRBV6-1 | NA | TGTGCCAGCAGTGAAAACCCGGGACAATCCGAAAAACTGTTTTTT | CASSENPGQSEKLFF
TRBJ2-3 | NA | TRBV20-1 | few | TGCAGTGCTAGACTTGACACAACGCAGTATTTT | CSARLDTTQYF
TRBJ2-5 | NA | TRBV6-6 | NA | TGTGCCAGCAGCTTCGCGGGGAACCAAGAGACCCAGTACTTC | CASSFAGNQETQYF
TRBJ1-5 | TRBD1 | TRBV27 | few | TGTGCCAGCAGCGCCCTTGGACAGGGGGCGAGCAATCAGCCCCAGCATTTT | CASSALGQGASNQPQHF
TRBJ1-1 | NA | TRBV21-1 | NA | TGTGCCGGCCAGGGGAAGAACACTGAAGCTTTCTTT | CAGQGKNTEAFF
TRBJ1-3 | TRBD1 | TRBV5-4 | few | TGTGCCAGCAGCCCTAGGGACAGGGGGGATCGCACCATATATTTT | CASSPRDRGDRTIYF
TRBJ1-6 | NA | TRBV9 | NA | TGTGCCAGCAGCGTAGAGGGGGGCTCGTATAATTCACCCCTCCACTTT | CASSVEGGSYNSPLHF
TRBJ1-2 | NA | TRBV5-1 | few | TGCGCCAGCAGCTTGAACGGGGGCGTCTATGGCTACACCTTC | CASSLNGGVYGYTF
TRBJ2-2 | NA | TRBV5-6 | few | TGTGCCAGCAGCCCAGCGCCCGGGGAGCTGTTTTTT | CASSPAPGELFF
TRBJ1-2 | TRBD1 | TRBV27 | few | TGTGCCAGCACCCCAGGGGGGAGTAGCTATGGCTACACCTTC | CASTPGGSSYGYTF
TRBJ1-1 | NA | TRBV6-5 | NA | TGTGCCAGCAGTTTCATAGAGGATGGCACTGAAGCTTTCTTT | CASSFIEDGTEAFF
TRBJ2-4 | TRBD2 | TRBV5-1 | medium-sized | TGCGCCAGCAGCTATAGCGGGGGGGCCGGAAACATTCAGTACTTC | CASSYSGGAGNIQYF
TRBJ2-5 | TRBD1 | TRBV9 | NA | TGTGCCAGCAGCGTACATGGACAGGGGAGTCGAGAGACCCAGTACTTC | CASSVHGQGSRETQYF
TRBJ1-1 | NA | TRBV9 | few | TGTGCCAGCAGCGTAGAAGGGGGAATGAACACTGAAGCTTTCTTT | CASSVEGGMNTEAFF